Described below is a single T cell receptor (beta chain) sequence and its context. Its antigen is as yet unknown. These data come from a study of PD-1 blockade in classical Hodgkin lymphoma. Study-wide results and limits: CD4+ TCR diversity, unlike CD8+, climbed significantly by C4D1.

Trimming left V 2 bases short and J 0 bases short, with 10 bases between. CDR1 is GTSNPN, CDR2 SVGIG, per germline (reference sequence). The CDR3 is made up of 15 amino acids. All patients experienced relapse after autologous stem cell transplantation, and brentuximab vedotin exposure was variable. The protocol was immunoSEQ multiplex PCR, while the TCRdb copy is restricted to in-frame clones and leaves out a portion. The data show 95,000 to 100,000 clones, about 89% seen once. Sequencing was performed on peripheral blood mononuclear cells (PBMCs), taken before the second cycle of nivolumab. The sequence came from a human donor with classical Hodgkin lymphoma. The chain combines TRBV30 with TRBJ1-4; D is undetermined. The CDR3 nucleotides read TGTGCCTGGAGTCTCCGACCACCAACTAATGAAAAACTGTTTTTT. Its translation: CAWSLRPPTNEKLFF.